This record looks at one T cell receptor beta chain sequence and its context. Library preparation (for TCRbeta) was performed with unique molecular identifiers. TCRdb redid the calling of the PCR reads with MiXCR, one entry per CDR3 protein. The data show about 610,000 distinct CDR3 sequences, approximately 10% seen once. The entry originates in a study of T-cell reconstitution after alpha-beta-depleted transplantation in children. The receptor was derived from a human donor who donated a stem cell graft to a child with acute myeloid leukemia. Sample: PBMCs from the stem cell graft donor, taken from the stem cell graft.

CDR3 region: CASRVESQHF. The CDR3 DNA reads as TGCGCCAGCAGAGTGGAGTCCCAGCATTTT. V and J are TRBV4-3 and TRBJ1-5; D is unclear. The CDR3 has 10 residues. Germline V gives CDR1 LGHNA, CDR2 YSLEER. V gave up 6 bases and J gave up 11 bases, with 8 bases separating them.